This T cell receptor beta chain originates from a study of T cell repertoires in cytomegalovirus infection. In this sample, this clonotype turned up many times. The target antigen is unknown. TCRdb used MiXCR to reprocess the reads, holding one entry per CDR3 protein. The sample lists roughly 350,000 distinct CDR3 sequences; roughly 34% were seen once. The trim removed 3 bases at V and 7 bases at J, leaving 8 bases unmatched. Germline-derived CDR1 and CDR2 are SGHTA and FQGNSA. The CDR3 extends over 14 amino acids. The sample was cultured PBMCs, taken from culture after CMV antigen stimulation. The sequence was collected from a human donor in good health (CMV status not recorded). Some clones in this sample may be carry-over from other donors' samples. The rearrangement joins TRBV7-2 to TRBJ1-1, with 7 bases identical to TRBD1. CDR3 nucleotide sequence: TGTGCCAGCAGCTTCAGACAGGGAACGGGTGAAGCTTTCTTT. This translates into CASSFRQGTGEAFF.